Below are 27 T cell receptor beta chains sequenced from a single sample in a study of T cell changes during pregnancy in multiple sclerosis. The method was immunoSEQ multiplex PCR; TCRdb's version includes in-frame clones alone and lacks a portion of them. Counted here are about 89,000 clones, 85% to 95% occurring once; the ten biggest clones make up 0.84%. Sequenced here: peripheral blood, sampled in the third trimester of pregnancy. The origin of the receptors is a female donor with multiple sclerosis, enrolled in a pregnancy study.

The chain carries TRBV4-3 and TRBJ2-5; 8 positions match TRBD1. This CDR3 spans 15 amino acids. V was pared by 3 bases and J by 5 bases, with 8 bases of the junction left unmatched. Germline loops: CDR1 LGHNA, CDR2 YSLEER. The CDR3 sequence: CASSQTRGRRETQYF. The DNA of the CDR3 is TGCGCCAGCAGCCAGACCAGGGGGCGCCGGGAGACCCAGTACTTC.

This sequence joins TRBV6-6 and TRBJ1-2; TRBD1 matches at 10 bases. The ends lost 8 bases at V and 8 bases at J; junction bases unmatched: 14. The germline CDR1 and CDR2 sequences are MNHNY and SVGAGI (reference sequence). This CDR3 has 15 residues. As DNA, the CDR3 is TGTGCCAGCGTAGTACCGGGACAGGGGATCGAGGGCTACACCTTC. It is translated as CASVVPGQGIEGYTF.

The chain has TRBV6-5 and TRBJ2-3, with D perhaps TRBD2 (6 bases). Germline values: CDR1 MNHEY, CDR2 SVGAGI. The length of the CDR3 is 14 residues. Trimming shortened V by 8 bases and J by 0 bases, and 12 bases separated the two germline ends. The CDR3 loop reads CASGVGTSTDTQYF. The CDR3 nucleotides are TGTGCCAGCGGGGTCGGGACTAGCACAGATACGCAGTATTTT.

This clone was detected only once. The J gene is TRBJ2-7, the V gene TRBV29-1, with 13 bases fitting TRBD2. Germline trimming cut 1 base from V and 5 bases from J; bases unmatched to any gene: 5. The CDR3 has 15 amino acids. The V gene's germline CDR1 is SQVTM and CDR2 ANQGSEA. CDR3 sequence: CSVEGTSGRANEQYF. CDR3 coding DNA: TGCAGCGTTGAAGGTACTAGCGGGAGGGCGAACGAGCAGTACTTC.

V usage is TRBV28 and J usage is TRBJ2-7, with TRBD1 as a possible D gene (6 bases). The CDR3 sequence is 15 residues long. Germline V gene lookup returns CDR1 MDHEN and CDR2 SYDVKM. Trimming took 7 bases from V and 6 from J, leaving 22 bases between them. The CDR3 region has the DNA TGTGCCAGCACCCCTTCCAGGGGAGCTCTCCTCGAGCAGTACTTC. Translating gives CASTPSRGALLEQYF.

CDR3 in DNA: TGTGCCAGCAGACCGCCGGGGGGTAACTATGGCTACACCTTC. Encoded protein: CASRPPGGNYGYTF. The chain has TRBV7-9 and TRBJ1-2; possible D gene TRBD1, 5 bases. V lost 6 bases, J lost 1 base, and 12 bases lay in between. There are 14 residues in the CDR3. Germline V gene sequence: CDR1 SEHNR, CDR2 FQNEAQ (reference sequence).

The rearrangement joins TRBV5-4 to TRBJ1-1, with TRBD1 as a possible D gene (5 bases). CDR1 is SGHNT, CDR2 YYREEE, per germline (reference sequence). The ends were cut back, 0 bases at V and 0 bases at J, with 9 bases in the middle. The CDR3 has 15 amino acids. CDR3 residues: CASSLGGAVNTEAFF. In DNA form, the CDR3 reads TGTGCCAGCAGCTTGGGTGGGGCGGTGAACACTGAAGCTTTCTTT.

The V and J genes are TRBV7-7 and TRBJ1-3, with 8 bases identical to TRBD1. CDR1 is SSHAT and CDR2 is FNYEAQ in the germline V gene (reference sequence). CDR3 length: 15 amino acids. Unmatched junction bases numbered 9, after V lost 3 bases and J lost 8 bases. This chain's CDR3 is CASSFGQGLGYTIYF. In DNA form, the CDR3 reads TGTGCCAGCAGCTTCGGACAGGGTCTTGGTTACACCATATATTTT.

The chain employs TRBV5-8 and TRBJ2-5; 11 bases agree with TRBD2. In germline, CDR1 is SGHTS, CDR2 YDEGEE. With V trimmed by 2 bases and J by 5 bases, 11 bases remained unmatched. This CDR3 is 17 amino acids long. The CDR3 region is CASSFKTSGSSGETQYF. CDR3 sequence (DNA): TGTGCCAGCAGCTTTAAAACTAGCGGGAGTAGCGGGGAGACCCAGTACTTC.

The rearrangement uses TRBV6-1 and TRBJ2-7; tentatively, D is TRBD1 (7 bases). This CDR3 comprises 12 residues. Looked up from germline, CDR1 is MNHNS and CDR2 is SASEGT. V was cut by 7 bases and J by 6 bases, with 13 bases left in between. The DNA of the CDR3 is TGTGCCAGCACGAGGCAGGGGGGCGAGCAGTACTTC. As protein: CASTRQGGEQYF.

DNA of the CDR3: TGTGCCAGCAGCTTAGCGGGAGGGCCCACCGGGGAGCTGTTTTTT. This codes for CASSLAGGPTGELFF. The chain couples TRBV7-3 to TRBJ2-2; 9 bases align to TRBD2. There are 15 residues in the CDR3. Trimming cost V 2 bases and J 4 bases; bases outside gene matches: 2. CDR1 is SGHTA, CDR2 FQGTGA, per germline. The full variable domain, its missing parts supplied by reference TRBV7-3 and TRBJ2-2, is GAGVSQTPSNKVTEKGKYVELRCDPISGHTALYWYRQSLGQGPEFLIYFQGTGAADDSGLPNDRFFAVRPEGSVSTLKIQRTERGDSAVYLCASSLAGGPTGELFFGEGSRLTVL.

The chain employs TRBV27 and TRBJ1-1, with 9 bases aligning to TRBD1. The CDR3 sequence is 15 residues long. After removal of 7 bases from V and 5 bases from J, the junction contained 11 bases not matched to a gene. Germline V gives CDR1 MNHEY, CDR2 SMNVEV (reference sequence). The CDR3 reads CASTNPGQGSTEAFF. The CDR3 DNA sequence: TGTGCCAGCACGAACCCTGGACAGGGGAGTACTGAAGCTTTCTTT.

This rearrangement joins TRBV7-6 to TRBJ2-1, with 7 positions matching TRBD1. CDR3 size: 15 residues. V trimming: 5 bases; J trimming: 10 bases; junction bases outside the gene matches: 14. Per the germline V gene, CDR1 is SGHVS and CDR2 is FNYEAQ. The CDR3 protein is CASSEDPGQNYEQFF. The CDR3 DNA is TGTGCCAGCAGCGAAGACCCGGGACAGAATTACGAGCAGTTCTTC.

This rearrangement joins TRBV7-9 to TRBJ2-7; 13 positions match TRBD2. The CDR3 has 15 residues. V dropped 5 bases and J dropped 3; count of bases not matched to a gene: 4. Germline CDR1 SEHNR, CDR2 FQNEAQ (reference sequence). The CDR3 DNA follows: TGTGCCAGCAGCGACCGGACTAGCGGGAGCTACGAGCAGTACTTC. Translating it yields CASSDRTSGSYEQYF.

The rearrangement links TRBV30 to TRBJ1-4; 8 nucleotides line up with TRBD1. Losses at the gene ends were 7 bases for V and 7 bases for J; bases not matched to a gene: 5. The CDR3 is 12 residues long. Germline-derived CDR1 and CDR2 are GTSNPN and SVGIG (reference sequence). The CDR3: CAYTGGGEKLFF. CDR3 sequence (DNA): TGTGCCTACACAGGGGGAGGTGAAAAACTGTTTTTT.

This sequence joins TRBV27 and TRBJ2-7, with D maybe TRBD2 (6 bases). Trimming removed 5 bases from V and 1 base from J, with 9 bases in between. The germline V gene encodes CDR1 MNHEY and CDR2 SMNVEV (reference sequence). The CDR3 covers 13 residues. CDR3 amino acids: CASSRGGSYEQYF. The CDR3 DNA is TGTGCCAGCAGTAGGGGAGGATCCTACGAGCAGTACTTC.

The rearrangement uses TRBV18 and TRBJ2-7, with TRBD2 matching 9 bases. CDR1 is KGHSH, CDR2 LQKENI, per germline. V gave up 6 bases and J gave up 1 base; unmatched junction bases: 10. This CDR3 is built from 16 residues. CDR3 region: CASSRGSGRSSYEQYF. The CDR3 DNA is TGTGCCAGCTCCCGGGGTAGCGGGAGATCTTCCTACGAGCAGTACTTC. Using reference TRBV18 and TRBJ2-7 for the parts outside the CDR3, the full variable domain is NAGVMQNPRHLVRRRGQEARLRCSPMKGHSHVYWYRQLPEEGLKFMVYLQKENIIDESGMPKERFSAEFPKEGPSILRIQQVVRGDSAAYFCASSRGSGRSSYEQYFGPGTRLTVT.

This sequence joins TRBV29-1 and TRBJ1-5, with 8 positions matching TRBD1. This CDR3 spans 15 amino acids. After removal of 7 bases from V and 2 bases from J, the junction contained 10 bases not matched to a gene. The germline V gene encodes CDR1 SQVTM and CDR2 ANQGSEA. The CDR3 coding sequence is TGCAGCGCCCAACAGGGGGAAGGGGGCAATCAGCCCCAGCATTTT. As protein: CSAQQGEGGNQPQHF.

The sample holds one count of this clone. The rearrangement uses TRBV18 and TRBJ2-7; weak D call: TRBD2 (5 bases). The CDR3 contains 15 residues. CDR1 is KGHSH, CDR2 LQKENI, per germline. Trimming pared 2 bases from V and 0 bases from J, leaving 11 bases between. The CDR3 spells CASSPRSAVSYEQYF. The CDR3 DNA sequence: TGTGCCAGCTCACCAAGGTCAGCGGTCTCCTACGAGCAGTACTTC.

The chain couples TRBV11-1 to TRBJ2-3, with a tentative D call TRBD2 (6 bases). The CDR3 totals 17 residues. Trimming removed 3 bases from V and 6 bases from J, with 22 bases in between. Germline loops: CDR1 SGHAT, CDR2 FQDESV (reference sequence). CDR3 sequence (DNA): TGTGCCAGCAGCTTGGGGTCGATCTGGGAGGCCGGGGATACGCAGTATTTT. Amino acid sequence: CASSLGSIWEAGDTQYF.

The rearrangement links TRBV7-8 to TRBJ1-5; D remains ambiguous. Germline V gene data show CDR1 as SGHVS and CDR2 as FQNEAQ. The CDR3 consists of 17 residues. Trimming left V 1 base short and J 1 base short, with 14 bases between. The CDR3 reads CASSLGLGSGSNQPQHF. The CDR3 nucleotides read TGTGCCAGCAGCTTAGGATTGGGTTCGGGGAGCAATCAGCCCCAGCATTTT.

The rearrangement joins TRBV5-1 to TRBJ1-1; 9 nucleotides align to TRBD1. The CDR3 has 15 residues. The germline CDR1 and CDR2 sequences are SGHRS and YFSETQ. V lost 5 bases, J lost 7 bases, and 12 bases stayed unmatched. The DNA of the CDR3 is TGCGCCAGCAGTTCAACCGGGACAGGGACCGATGAAGCTTTCTTT. It codes for CASSSTGTGTDEAFF. The full variable domain, rest sourced from reference TRBV5-1 and TRBJ1-1, is KAGVTQTPRYLIKTRGQQVTLSCSPISGHRSVSWYQQTPGQGLQFLFEYFSETQRNKGNFPGRFSGRQFSNSRSEMNVSTLELGDSALYLCASSSTGTGTDEAFFGQGTRLTVV.

J is TRBJ2-2 and V is TRBV14; 12 bases are a match to TRBD2. The length of the CDR3 is 18 residues. The V and J ends lost 2 bases and 3 bases, in that order; junction bases with no gene match: 7. Per germline, CDR1 SGHDN and CDR2 FVKESK. The CDR3 sequence: CASSQSPGLAGHTGELFF. CDR3 DNA sequence: TGTGCCAGCAGCCAATCCCCGGGACTAGCGGGCCACACCGGGGAGCTGTTTTTT.

To note about this clone: One junction end does not reproduce the germline sequence, and a read error may be involved. The rearrangement links TRBV29-1 to TRBJ2-7, with D tentatively TRBD2 (5 bases). Looked up from germline, CDR1 is SQVTM and CDR2 is ANQGSEA. This CDR3 spans 14 amino acids. CDR3 bases: TGCAGCGGTGAAGGTGGGAGTCGTTCTTACGAGCAGTACTTC. It yields the protein CSGEGGSRSYEQYF.

The rearrangement links TRBV6-1 to TRBJ2-3; TRBD2 matches 12 bases. This CDR3 has 17 amino acids. CDR1 is MNHNS and CDR2 is SASEGT in the germline V gene. V lost 4 bases, J lost 5 bases, and 10 bases stayed unmatched. As DNA, the CDR3 is TGTGCCAGCAGTGGGGGGGTACTAGCGGGAGGCGTAGATACGCAGTATTTT. Protein sequence: CASSGGVLAGGVDTQYF.

V and J are TRBV18 and TRBJ2-5; 8 bases are shared with TRBD1. Trimming removed 5 bases from V and 5 bases from J; junction bases left unmatched: 7. The CDR3 length is 14 residues. The germline gives CDR1 KGHSH, CDR2 LQKENI. The CDR3 region has the DNA TGTGCCAGCTCAACCGGGACAGGACAGGAGACCCAGTACTTC. Its protein is CASSTGTGQETQYF.

J is TRBJ2-7 and V is TRBV27; tentatively, D is TRBD2 (6 bases). This CDR3 is 14 amino acids long. Germline CDR1 and CDR2: MNHEY and SMNVEV (reference sequence). V gave up 8 bases and J gave up 0 bases, with 14 bases separating them. CDR3 bases: TGTGCCAGCCGACTAGTAGGCAACTCCTACGAGCAGTACTTC. This translates into CASRLVGNSYEQYF.